The 24 T cell receptor beta chains reported below all come from one sample, sequenced in a study of technical replicates of blood from several donors. The repertoire was sequenced with immunoSEQ multiplex PCR; TCRdb's copy has only in-frame clones and lacks some. The sample records about 68,000 clones, nearly 98% being singletons. Sample: T cells isolated from PBMCs. The receptor source for this set is a human donor in good health.

V and J are TRBV4-1 and TRBJ2-3; 8 bases are a match to TRBD2. The CDR3 is made up of 15 amino acids. Germline CDR1 and CDR2: MGHRA and YSYEKL. J was trimmed by 6 bases and V by 3 bases; bases with no gene match: 8. CDR3 nucleotide sequence: TGCGCCAGCAGCCACCCCAAAGCGGGAGCGGATACGCAGTATTTT. It translates to CASSHPKAGADTQYF.

The chain recombines TRBV4-1 with TRBJ2-1, with unresolved D. This CDR3 is built from 16 residues. The V gene's germline CDR1 is MGHRA and CDR2 YSYEKL. Trimming shortened V by 0 bases and J by 1 base, and 10 bases separated the two germline ends. CDR3 residues: CASSQDSLDSYNEQFF. The CDR3 coding sequence is TGCGCCAGCAGCCAAGATAGCCTAGATTCCTACAATGAGCAGTTCTTC.

The rearrangement uses TRBV29-1 and TRBJ2-2; 14 bases align to TRBD2. Trimming cost V 5 bases and J 4 bases; bases outside gene matches: 6. From germline, CDR1 is SQVTM and CDR2 ANQGSEA. The CDR3 has 16 amino acids. As DNA, the CDR3 is TGCAGCGTTCCCGGGACTAGCGGGAGTATCACCGGGGAGCTGTTTTTT. It specifies CSVPGTSGSITGELFF.

The chain recombines TRBV27 with TRBJ2-2; 8 bases match TRBD1. Germline CDR1 reads MNHEY; CDR2 reads SMNVEV (reference sequence). This CDR3 comprises 15 residues. After removal of 6 bases from V and 1 base from J, the junction contained 4 bases not matched to a gene. CDR3 bases: TGTGCCAGCAGCCGCGGGACAGGGAACACCGGGGAGCTGTTTTTT. Protein sequence: CASSRGTGNTGELFF.

The CDR3 protein is CASSLAQGEKLFF. CDR3 DNA sequence: TGCGCCAGCAGCTTGGCTCAGGGTGAAAAACTGTTTTTT. This chain uses TRBV5-1 with TRBJ1-4; possible D gene TRBD1, 5 bases. CDR1 is SGHRS and CDR2 is YFSETQ in the germline V gene. The V gene lost 0 bases and the J gene lost 7 bases, with 7 bases spanning the gap. The CDR3 contains 13 residues.

This sequence joins TRBV30 and TRBJ1-2; D might be TRBD1 (6 bases). Trimming stripped 3 bases from V and 4 bases from J, with 21 bases between. The germline V gene encodes CDR1 GTSNPN and CDR2 SVGIG (reference sequence). This CDR3 region has 16 residues. CDR3 region: CAWSLRRDTISYGYTF. The CDR3 DNA sequence: TGTGCCTGGAGCCTACGACGGGACACCATAAGCTATGGCTACACCTTC.

This chain uses TRBV9 with TRBJ2-7; possible D gene TRBD2, 5 bases. Germline V gene lookup returns CDR1 SGDLS and CDR2 YYNGEE. The CDR3 runs to 14 residues. Trimming pared 0 bases from V and 3 bases from J, leaving 10 bases between. CDR3 bases: TGTGCCAGCAGCGTAGCGGGAAGCAACTACGAGCAGTACTTC. Amino acid sequence: CASSVAGSNYEQYF.

The rearrangement uses TRBV4-3 and TRBJ2-1, with 10 bases aligning to TRBD1. The CDR3 extends over 15 amino acids. Germline CDR1 and CDR2: LGHNA and YSLEER. With 2 bases clipped from V and 9 bases from J, the junction kept 7 bases outside the gene matches. CDR3 in DNA: TGCGCCAGCAGCCAACCGGGACAGGGGTCTGTTGAGCAGTTCTTC. The encoded protein is CASSQPGQGSVEQFF.

This clone has just one count. The chain combines TRBV21-1 with TRBJ2-4; TRBD1 reflects the table's D call only, with no check against the DNA. TRBV21-1 has pseudogene status. The CDR3 is made up of 23 amino acids. The CDR3 DNA sequence: TGTGCCAGCAGCAAATATCCAGGGGGCGCGAGGGGCTCGTCAGAACTAGCCAAAAACATTCAGTACTTC. Translation gives CASSKYPGGARGSSELAKNIQYF.

J is TRBJ1-2 and V is TRBV2, with 8 bases lining up with TRBD1. Losses at the gene ends were 5 bases for V and 4 bases for J; bases not matched to a gene: 6. CDR1 is SNHLY, CDR2 FYNNEI, per germline. This CDR3 has 14 residues. The CDR3 region is CASSPPGQVYGYTF. In DNA form, the CDR3 reads TGTGCCAGCAGTCCCCCGGGACAGGTCTATGGCTACACCTTC. Full variable domain (remainder filled in from reference TRBV2 and TRBJ1-2): EPEVTQTPSHQVTQMGQEVILRCVPISNHLYFYWYRQILGQKVEFLVSFYNNEISEKSEIFDDQFSVERPDGSNFTLKIRSTKLEDSAMYFCASSPPGQVYGYTFGSGTRLTVV.

J is TRBJ1-5 and V is TRBV7-8, with D possibly matching TRBD1 (5 bases). This CDR3 is 14 amino acids long. The germline V and J ends were trimmed by 7 bases and 6 bases, with 16 bases remaining between them. The germline V gene encodes CDR1 SGHVS and CDR2 FQNEAQ. The CDR3 region has the DNA TGTGCCAGCAATCCAGAGCAGGGTGGTCAGCCCCAGCATTTT. It translates to CASNPEQGGQPQHF.

This sequence joins TRBV4-3 and TRBJ2-7, with 7 bases aligning to TRBD1. This CDR3 has 14 residues. Germline trimming cut 1 base from V and 0 bases from J; bases unmatched to any gene: 0. Germline V CDR1 and CDR2: LGHNA, YSLEER. CDR3 nucleotide sequence: TGCGCCAGCAGCCAAGGACAGGGCTCCTACGAGCAGTACTTC. Protein product: CASSQGQGSYEQYF.

This chain joins TRBV6-5 and TRBJ1-3; TRBD1 is a possible D gene (5 bases). V lost 4 bases, J lost 4 bases, and 17 bases lay in between. Per germline, CDR1 MNHEY and CDR2 SVGAGI. The CDR3 loop spans 16 amino acids. CDR3 sequence: CASSFAGTEPGNTIYF. In DNA form, the CDR3 reads TGTGCCAGCAGTTTCGCCGGGACTGAACCCGGAAACACCATATATTTT.

This rearrangement joins TRBV5-1 to TRBJ2-2; 16 bases agree with TRBD2. CDR3 length equals 18 residues. V was pared by 4 bases and J by 2 bases, with 5 bases of the junction left unmatched. Germline loops: CDR1 SGHRS, CDR2 YFSETQ. The CDR3: CASSRGLAGGPNTGELFF. The CDR3 nucleotides read TGCGCCAGCAGCAGGGGACTAGCGGGAGGGCCTAACACCGGGGAGCTGTTTTTT.

The genes are TRBV27 and TRBJ2-2, with D perhaps TRBD1 (8 bases). This CDR3 spans 14 amino acids. CDR1 is MNHEY and CDR2 is SMNVEV in the germline V gene (reference sequence). V lost 4 bases, J lost 6 bases, and 12 bases lay in between. The CDR3 DNA reads as TGTGCCAGCAGTTGGACAGGGAGGGCCGGGGAGCTGTTTTTT. It translates to CASSWTGRAGELFF.

This chain connects TRBV29-1 to TRBJ2-7, with TRBD1 matching 12 bases. CDR1 and CDR2 (germline): SQVTM, ANQGSEA. After removal of 7 bases from V and 7 bases from J, the junction contained 14 bases not matched to a gene. CDR3 length: 15 amino acids. The CDR3 loop is CSGTDRDRGPGEQYF. The CDR3 DNA reads as TGCAGCGGGACCGACCGGGACAGGGGGCCTGGTGAGCAGTACTTC.

The gene calls are TRBV19 and TRBJ1-4; 9 positions agree with TRBD1. Germline V CDR1 and CDR2: LNHDA, SQIVND (reference sequence). The CDR3 runs to 15 residues. The J segment lost 11 bases and the V segment lost 6 bases, leaving 13 bases of the junction unmatched. The CDR3 region is CASSRGGTGMRKLFF. CDR3 bases: TGTGCCAGTAGCCGGGGGGGGACAGGGATGAGGAAACTGTTTTTT.

V is TRBV5-1 and J is TRBJ1-5; 8 bases agree with TRBD1. Germline CDR1 and CDR2: SGHRS and YFSETQ. CDR3 length: 14 amino acids. Trimming took 4 bases from V and 1 from J; bases not matched to a gene: 1. CDR3 sequence: CASSGQGSNQPQHF. Written as DNA, the CDR3 is TGCGCCAGCAGCGGACAGGGAAGCAATCAGCCCCAGCATTTT.

The V gene is TRBV4-1, the J gene TRBJ2-1; 7 positions match TRBD2. The CDR3 totals 15 residues. V trimming: 1 base; J trimming: 9 bases; junction bases outside the gene matches: 9. Germline CDR1 MGHRA, CDR2 YSYEKL. CDR3 amino acids: CASSQGAGARVEQFF. CDR3 nucleotides: TGCGCCAGCAGCCAAGGGGCGGGAGCAAGGGTTGAGCAGTTCTTC.

The CDR3 spells CAWSVRSRYTGELFF. CDR3 in DNA: TGTGCCTGGAGTGTACGTAGCCGCTACACCGGGGAGCTGTTTTTT. This chain connects TRBV30 to TRBJ2-2; D not resolved. Germline loops: CDR1 GTSNPN, CDR2 SVGIG (reference sequence). The CDR3 runs to 15 residues. V lost 0 bases to trimming and J lost 3 bases, with 11 bases between them.

This chain connects TRBV7-9 to TRBJ1-3; possibly TRBD1 for D (5 bases). The CDR3 has 15 residues. CDR1 SEHNR and CDR2 FQNEAQ come from the germline V gene (reference sequence). Trimming removed 5 bases at V and 0 bases at J, with 11 bases between. The CDR3 protein is CASSPMGGSGNTIYF. The CDR3, as DNA: TGTGCCAGCAGCCCCATGGGGGGCTCTGGAAACACCATATATTTT.

The gene calls are TRBV6-5 and TRBJ2-7; 7 positions match TRBD1. Trimming cost V 4 bases and J 4 bases; bases outside gene matches: 7. CDR3 size: 14 residues. CDR1 MNHEY and CDR2 SVGAGI come from the germline V gene. CDR3 nucleotides: TGTGCCAGCAGTTCCTCCGGGACAGTGTACGAGCAGTACTTC. This sequence encodes CASSSSGTVYEQYF.

The rearrangement links TRBV28 to TRBJ1-1, with TRBD1 matching 7 bases. CDR1 and CDR2 (germline): MDHEN, SYDVKM. The V gene end was trimmed by 5 bases and the J gene end by 1 base; junction bases not matched to a gene: 7. The CDR3 spans 15 residues. The chain's CDR3 is CASSRPGQQNTEAFF. CDR3 coding DNA: TGTGCCAGCAGTCGCCCGGGACAGCAGAACACTGAAGCTTTCTTT.

The J gene is TRBJ2-5, the V gene TRBV12-5, with D possibly TRBD2 on 5 matching bases. This CDR3 comprises 15 residues. Germline values: CDR1 LGHNT, CDR2 FRNRAP. The V and J ends lost 0 bases and 2 bases respectively, with 10 bases between them. The CDR3 loop reads CASGLVIQRQETQYF. In DNA form, the CDR3 reads TGTGCTAGTGGTTTGGTTATCCAGCGGCAAGAGACCCAGTACTTC.